The present T cell receptor beta chain was sequenced within a study of OX40 agonist ivuxolimab in advanced cancers. As for the study in general: Patients were treated with ivuxolimab, an agonistic anti-OX40 (CD134) antibody. At doses from 0.01 to 10 mg/kg, patients were given intravenous ivuxolimab every 2 weeks. Patients treated during dose escalation were battling hepatocellular carcinoma, melanoma, renal cell or head and neck cancer. General study points: At 0.1 to 3.0 mg/kg and by week 6, clonal expansion occurred in CD4+ and CD8+ blood T cells.

The CDR3 is 15 residues long. The V end lost 3 bases, the J end lost 5 bases, and 15 bases lay between the germline ends. Germline CDR1 SGHRS, CDR2 YFSETQ. Method: immunoSEQ multiplex PCR; TCRdb's copy keeps in-frame clones and lacks some. The sample holds roughly 80,000 clones, nearly 90% seen once. Details on this clone: Antigen unknown.

This specimen was CD4+ or CD8+ T cells sorted from blood, taken in a trial of the OX40 agonist ivuxolimab. This TCR came from an adult with an advanced solid tumor such as melanoma, head and neck, liver or kidney cancer. The chain recombines TRBV5-1 with TRBJ2-1; D not resolved. CDR3 in DNA: TGCGCCAGCAGCTCGCTGGGGATGGAAAACAATGAGCAGTTCTTC. Translation: CASSSLGMENNEQFF.